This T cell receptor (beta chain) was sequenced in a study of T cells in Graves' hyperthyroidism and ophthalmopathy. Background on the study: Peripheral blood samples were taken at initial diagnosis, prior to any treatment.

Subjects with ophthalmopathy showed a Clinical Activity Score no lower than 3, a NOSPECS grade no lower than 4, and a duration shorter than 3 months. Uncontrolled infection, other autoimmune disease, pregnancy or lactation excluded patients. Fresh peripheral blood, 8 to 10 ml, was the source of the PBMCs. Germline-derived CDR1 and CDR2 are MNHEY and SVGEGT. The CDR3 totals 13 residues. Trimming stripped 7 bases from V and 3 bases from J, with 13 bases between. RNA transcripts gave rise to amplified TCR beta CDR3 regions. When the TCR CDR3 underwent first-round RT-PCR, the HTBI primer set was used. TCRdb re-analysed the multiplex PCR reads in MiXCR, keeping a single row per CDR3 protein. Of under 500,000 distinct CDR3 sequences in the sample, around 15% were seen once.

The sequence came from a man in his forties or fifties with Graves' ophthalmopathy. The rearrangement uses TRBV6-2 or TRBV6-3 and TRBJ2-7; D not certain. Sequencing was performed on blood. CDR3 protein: CASTPRINYEQYF. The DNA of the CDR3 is TGTGCCAGCACCCCACGGATAAACTACGAGCAGTACTTC.